This paragraph covers one T cell receptor (beta chain) sequence. This sample was taken from a study of shared clonotypes between healthy human individuals. Background on the study: Used for every donor were three CD4 naive, three CD4 memory, two CD8 naive and one CD8 memory plate.

Study processing details: Because ImmunoSEQ provided only junction sequences with no quality scores, the filtering differed. Clones were read by immunoSEQ multiplex PCR, and TCRdb kept only the in-frame ones, dropping some. The V and J calls and clone size were taken over from that table, and D and trimming were inferred from the DNA. The sample records around 1.1 million clones, 75% to 85% being singletons. Looked up from germline, CDR1 is LGHNA and CDR2 is YSLEER. The CDR3 consists of 15 residues. Deletions cut 4 bases from V and 0 bases from J, with 13 bases between. This sequence was found in a man younger than 30 in good health. Some clones in this sample may be carry-over from other donors' samples. The specimen was memory CD4+ T cells from PBMCs. The sample's subset: CD45RA-negative fraction. The genes are TRBV4-3 and TRBJ2-7; TRBD1 is a possible D gene (6 bases). The CDR3 bases are TGCGCCAGCAGCCGTACGGGACATAACTCCTACGAGCAGTACTTC. This translates into CASSRTGHNSYEQYF.